This TCR beta chain derives from a study of blood T cell repertoires in COVID-19. As handled by the study authors: Reference gene primer amplification in the assay estimated nucleated cell counts. Repertoires were generated with immunoSEQ multiplex PCR, while TCRdb's copy carries only in-frame clones and drops some. The V and J calls and clone size come from that table; D and trimming were worked out from the DNA. The table lists about 60,000 clones, roughly 72% of them singletons. Seattle's cohort entered during active infection and was followed longitudinally. CDR1 and CDR2 from the germline V gene are SQVTM and ANQGSEA. The CDR3 is made up of 12 amino acids. Trimming took 4 bases from V and 4 from J; bases not matched to a gene: 3.

Sequencing was carried out using peripheral blood. This TCR came from a woman in her 70s with COVID-19, enrolled during active disease. The chain couples TRBV29-1 to TRBJ1-1, with TRBD1 identical over 7 bases. The DNA for the CDR3 is TGCAGCGTTGGGTCAGGGGGCACTGAAGCTTTCTTT. This translates into CSVGSGGTEAFF.